This TCR beta chain was identified in a study of CD8 T cells in Susac syndrome. CD8+ and CD4+ T cells taken from blood had their TCR beta sequenced. Healthy donors formed controls matched for age and sex. Reverse transcription of about 0.45 to 1 ug RNA was carried out with random hexamers. Multiplex immunoSEQ PCR targeted 54 Vbeta and 13 Jbeta TCR beta segments. TCRdb ran MiXCR on the immunoSEQ multiplex PCR reads and lists one entry per CDR3 protein. Of about 200,000 distinct CDR3 sequences listed, around 93% are singletons. The CDR3 extends over 15 amino acids. The V gene end was trimmed by 3 bases and the J gene end by 1 base; junction bases not matched to a gene: 3. CDR1 and CDR2 from the germline V gene are SEHNR and FQNEAQ (reference sequence).

V is TRBV7-9 and J is TRBJ1-5; 7 nucleotides line up with TRBD1. The sample comprised CD4+ T cells from PBMCs. The sequence was collected from a human donor in good health. CDR3 bases: TGTGCCAGCAGCTTCTCACAGGGGAGCAATCAGCCCCAGCATTTT. Its translation: CASSFSQGSNQPQHF.